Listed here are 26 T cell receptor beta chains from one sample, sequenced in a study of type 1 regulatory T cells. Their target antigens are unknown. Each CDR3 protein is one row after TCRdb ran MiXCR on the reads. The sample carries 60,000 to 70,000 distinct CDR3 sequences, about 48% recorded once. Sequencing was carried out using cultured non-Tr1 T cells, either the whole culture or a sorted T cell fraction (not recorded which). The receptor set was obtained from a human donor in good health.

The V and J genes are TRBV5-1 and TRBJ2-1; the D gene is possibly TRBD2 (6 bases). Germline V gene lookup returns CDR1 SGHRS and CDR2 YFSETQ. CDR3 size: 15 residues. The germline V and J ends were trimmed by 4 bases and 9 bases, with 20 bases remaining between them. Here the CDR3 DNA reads TGCGCCAGCAGCAGCTTGTGGAGGAGGGAGAGTGAGCAGTTCTTC. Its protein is CASSSLWRRESEQFF.

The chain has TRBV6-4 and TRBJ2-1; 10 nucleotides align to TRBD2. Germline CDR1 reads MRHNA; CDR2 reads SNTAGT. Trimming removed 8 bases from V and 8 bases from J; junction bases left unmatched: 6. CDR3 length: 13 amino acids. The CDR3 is CASLETSGYEQFF. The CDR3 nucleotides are TGTGCCAGCTTAGAGACTAGCGGGTATGAGCAGTTCTTC.

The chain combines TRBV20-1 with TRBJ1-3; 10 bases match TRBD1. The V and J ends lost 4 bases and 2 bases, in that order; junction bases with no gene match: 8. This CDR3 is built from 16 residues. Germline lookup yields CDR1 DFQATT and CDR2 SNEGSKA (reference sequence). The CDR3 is CSATGTGTGAGNTIYF. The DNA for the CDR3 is TGCAGTGCTACGGGGACCGGGACAGGGGCTGGAAACACCATATATTTT.

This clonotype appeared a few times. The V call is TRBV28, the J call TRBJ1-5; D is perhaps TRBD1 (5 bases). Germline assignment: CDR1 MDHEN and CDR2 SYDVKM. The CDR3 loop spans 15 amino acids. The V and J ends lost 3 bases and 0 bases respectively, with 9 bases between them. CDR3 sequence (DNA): TGTGCCAGCAGTTTCCAGGGAAATAGCAATCAGCCCCAGCATTTT. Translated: CASSFQGNSNQPQHF.

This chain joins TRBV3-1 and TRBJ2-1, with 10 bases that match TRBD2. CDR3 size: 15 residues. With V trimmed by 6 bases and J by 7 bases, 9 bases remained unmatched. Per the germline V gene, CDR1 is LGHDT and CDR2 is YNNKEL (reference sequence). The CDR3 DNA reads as TGTGCCAGCAGTGAAGCGGGGGGGCCGGGGAATGAGCAGTTCTTC. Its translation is CASSEAGGPGNEQFF.

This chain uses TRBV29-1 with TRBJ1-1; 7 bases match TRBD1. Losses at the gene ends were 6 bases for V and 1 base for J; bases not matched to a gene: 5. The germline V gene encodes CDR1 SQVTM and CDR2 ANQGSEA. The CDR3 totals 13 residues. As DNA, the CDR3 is TGCAGCGTAGACAGGGACGGGAACACTGAAGCTTTCTTT. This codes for CSVDRDGNTEAFF.

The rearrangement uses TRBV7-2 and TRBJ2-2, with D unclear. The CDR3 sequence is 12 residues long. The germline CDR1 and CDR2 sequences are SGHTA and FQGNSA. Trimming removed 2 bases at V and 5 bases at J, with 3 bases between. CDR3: CASSLQTGELFF. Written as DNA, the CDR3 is TGTGCCAGCAGCTTACAGACCGGGGAGCTGTTTTTT.

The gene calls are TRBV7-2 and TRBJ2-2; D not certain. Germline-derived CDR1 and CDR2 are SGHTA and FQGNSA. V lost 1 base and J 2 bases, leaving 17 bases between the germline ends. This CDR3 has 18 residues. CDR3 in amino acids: CASSLVFYETANTGELFF. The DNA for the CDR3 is TGTGCCAGCAGCTTAGTTTTTTATGAGACGGCTAACACCGGGGAGCTGTTTTTT.

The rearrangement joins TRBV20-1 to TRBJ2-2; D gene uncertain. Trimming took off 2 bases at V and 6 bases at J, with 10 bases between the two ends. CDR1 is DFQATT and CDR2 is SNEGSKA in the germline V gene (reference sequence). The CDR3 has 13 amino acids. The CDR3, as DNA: TGCAGTGCTAGAACCCCCACCTCCGGGGAGCTGTTTTTT. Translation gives CSARTPTSGELFF.

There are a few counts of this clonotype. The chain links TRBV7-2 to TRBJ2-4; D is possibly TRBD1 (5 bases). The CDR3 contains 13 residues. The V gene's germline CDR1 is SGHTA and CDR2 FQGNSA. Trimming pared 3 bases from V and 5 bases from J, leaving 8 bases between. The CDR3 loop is CASSLTVQNIQYF. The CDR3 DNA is TGTGCCAGCAGCTTGACAGTTCAAAACATTCAGTACTTC.

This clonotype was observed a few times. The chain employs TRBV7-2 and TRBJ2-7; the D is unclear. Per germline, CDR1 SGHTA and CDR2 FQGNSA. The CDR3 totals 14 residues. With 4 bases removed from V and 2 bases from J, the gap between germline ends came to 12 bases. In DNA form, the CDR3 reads TGTGCCAGCAGCTCCCGCGACAAGCCCTACGAGCAGTACTTC. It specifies CASSSRDKPYEQYF.

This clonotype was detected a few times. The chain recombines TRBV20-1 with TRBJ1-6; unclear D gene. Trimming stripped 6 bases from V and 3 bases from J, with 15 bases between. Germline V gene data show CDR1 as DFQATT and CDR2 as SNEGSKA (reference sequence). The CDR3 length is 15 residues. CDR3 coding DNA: TGCAGTGCGAGCCCCGGCCAGCGCTATAATTCACCCCTCCACTTT. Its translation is CSASPGQRYNSPLHF.

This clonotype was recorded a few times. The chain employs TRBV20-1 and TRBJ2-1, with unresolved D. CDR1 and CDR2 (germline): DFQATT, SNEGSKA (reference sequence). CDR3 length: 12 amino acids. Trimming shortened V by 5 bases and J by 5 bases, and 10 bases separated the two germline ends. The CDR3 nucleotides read TGCAGTGCTCCCTCGATCAACAATGAGCAGTTCTTC. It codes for CSAPSINNEQFF.

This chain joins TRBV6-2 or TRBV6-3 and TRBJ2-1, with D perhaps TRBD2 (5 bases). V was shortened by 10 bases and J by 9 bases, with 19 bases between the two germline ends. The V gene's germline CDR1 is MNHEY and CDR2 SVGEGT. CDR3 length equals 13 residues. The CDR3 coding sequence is TGTGCCACCTTCTTTTGGGCGGGTACTGAGCAGTTCTTC. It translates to CATFFWAGTEQFF.

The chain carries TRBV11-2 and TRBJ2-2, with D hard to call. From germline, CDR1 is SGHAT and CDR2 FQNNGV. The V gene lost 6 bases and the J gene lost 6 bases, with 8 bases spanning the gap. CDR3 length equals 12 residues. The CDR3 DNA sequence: TGTGCCAGCAGGGTAGCCCCCGGGGAGCTGTTTTTT. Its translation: CASRVAPGELFF.

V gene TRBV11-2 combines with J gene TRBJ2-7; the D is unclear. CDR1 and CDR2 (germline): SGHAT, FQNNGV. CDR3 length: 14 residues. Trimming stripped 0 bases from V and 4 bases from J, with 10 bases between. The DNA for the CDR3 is TGTGCCAGCAGCTTAGATTGGATAGGGTACGAGCAGTACTTC. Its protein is CASSLDWIGYEQYF.

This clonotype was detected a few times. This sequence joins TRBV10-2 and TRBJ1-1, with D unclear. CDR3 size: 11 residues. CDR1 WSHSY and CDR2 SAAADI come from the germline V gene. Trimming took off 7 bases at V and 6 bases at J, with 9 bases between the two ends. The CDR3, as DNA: TGCGCCAGCAAAACTGGGGCTGAAGCTTTCTTT. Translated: CASKTGAEAFF.

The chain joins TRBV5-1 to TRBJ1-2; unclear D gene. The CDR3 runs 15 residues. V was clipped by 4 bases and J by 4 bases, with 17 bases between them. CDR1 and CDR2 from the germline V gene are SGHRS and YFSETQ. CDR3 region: CASSGLGGLSYGYTF. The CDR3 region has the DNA TGCGCCAGCAGCGGTTTAGGAGGGCTTTCCTATGGCTACACCTTC. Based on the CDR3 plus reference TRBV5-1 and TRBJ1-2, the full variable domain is KAGVTQTPRYLIKTRGQQVTLSCSPISGHRSVSWYQQTPGQGLQFLFEYFSETQRNKGNFPGRFSGRQFSNSRSEMNVSTLELGDSALYLCASSGLGGLSYGYTFGSGTRLTVV.

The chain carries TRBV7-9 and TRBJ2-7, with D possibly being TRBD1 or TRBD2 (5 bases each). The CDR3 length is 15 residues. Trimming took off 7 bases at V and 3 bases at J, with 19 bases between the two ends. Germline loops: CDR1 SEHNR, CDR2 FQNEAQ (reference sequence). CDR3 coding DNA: TGTGCCAGCACGGGGAAGGCGGCAGGGATCTACGAGCAGTACTTC. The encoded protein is CASTGKAAGIYEQYF.

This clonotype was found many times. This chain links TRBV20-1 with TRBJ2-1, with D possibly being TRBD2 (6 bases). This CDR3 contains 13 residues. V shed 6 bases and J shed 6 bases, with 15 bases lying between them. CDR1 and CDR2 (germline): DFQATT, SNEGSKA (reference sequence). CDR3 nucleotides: TGCAGTGCCACTAGAGCGGGCCTCAATGAGCAGTTCTTC. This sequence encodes CSATRAGLNEQFF.

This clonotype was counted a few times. The CDR3 DNA reads TGTGCCAGCAGCTTAGGGCAGACCGATAATTCACCCCTCCACTTT. This translates into CASSLGQTDNSPLHF. The chain employs TRBV7-9 and TRBJ1-6, with D hard to call. V was cut by 1 base and J by 5 bases, with 9 bases left in between. CDR1 is SEHNR and CDR2 is FQNEAQ in the germline V gene (reference sequence). The CDR3 is 15 residues long.

For the CDR3, the DNA is TGCGCCAGCAGCCCCGGGACAGGAGGCGGGGAGCTGTTTTTT. This translates into CASSPGTGGGELFF. J is TRBJ2-2 and V is TRBV5-1; 8 nucleotides align to TRBD1. Germline V CDR1 and CDR2: SGHRS, YFSETQ. V dropped 4 bases and J dropped 7; count of bases not matched to a gene: 6. The CDR3 has 14 residues.

CDR3: CASSLSGSNYGYTF. The CDR3 region has the DNA TGTGCCAGCAGCTTATCGGGTTCAAACTATGGCTACACCTTC. The chain uses TRBV7-2 and TRBJ1-2; D remains ambiguous. Trimming pared 2 bases from V and 2 bases from J, leaving 9 bases between. The CDR3 totals 14 residues. Germline assignment: CDR1 SGHTA and CDR2 FQGNSA.

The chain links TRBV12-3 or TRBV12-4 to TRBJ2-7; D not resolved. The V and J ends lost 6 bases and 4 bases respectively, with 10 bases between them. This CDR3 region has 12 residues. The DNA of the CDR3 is TGTGCCAGCAGCCCTGCCTCTTACGAGCAGTACTTC. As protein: CASSPASYEQYF.

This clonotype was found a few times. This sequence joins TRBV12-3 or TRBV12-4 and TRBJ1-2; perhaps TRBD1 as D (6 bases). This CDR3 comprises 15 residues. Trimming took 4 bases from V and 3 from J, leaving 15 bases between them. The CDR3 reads CASSSSRGADYGYTF. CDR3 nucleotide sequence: TGTGCCAGCAGTTCCTCGAGGGGGGCGGACTATGGCTACACCTTC.

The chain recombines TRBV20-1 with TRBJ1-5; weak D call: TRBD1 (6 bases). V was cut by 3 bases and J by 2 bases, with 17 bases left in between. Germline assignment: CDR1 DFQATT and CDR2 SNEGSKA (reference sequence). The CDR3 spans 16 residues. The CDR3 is CSASPSGAVGNQPQHF. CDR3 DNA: TGCAGTGCTAGCCCCTCGGGGGCGGTCGGCAATCAGCCCCAGCATTTT.